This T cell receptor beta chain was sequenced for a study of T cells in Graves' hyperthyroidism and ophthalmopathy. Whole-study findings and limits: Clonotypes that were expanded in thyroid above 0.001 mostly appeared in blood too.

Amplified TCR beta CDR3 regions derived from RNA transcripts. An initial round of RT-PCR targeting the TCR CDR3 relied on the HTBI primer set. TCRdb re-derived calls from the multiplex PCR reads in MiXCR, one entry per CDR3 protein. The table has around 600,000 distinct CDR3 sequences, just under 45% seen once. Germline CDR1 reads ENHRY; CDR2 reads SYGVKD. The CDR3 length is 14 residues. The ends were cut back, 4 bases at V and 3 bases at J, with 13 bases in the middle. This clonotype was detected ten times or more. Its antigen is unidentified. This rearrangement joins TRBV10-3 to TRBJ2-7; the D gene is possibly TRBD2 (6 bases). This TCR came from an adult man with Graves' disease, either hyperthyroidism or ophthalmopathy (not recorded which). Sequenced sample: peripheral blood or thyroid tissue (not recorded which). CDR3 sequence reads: CAISVKGGDYEQYF. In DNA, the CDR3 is TGTGCCATCAGTGTAAAGGGCGGGGACTACGAGCAGTACTTC.